A single sample gave rise to the 29 T cell receptor beta chains below, sequenced in a study of control samples from healthy donors and cancer patients. Repertoires were generated with immunoSEQ multiplex PCR, while TCRdb's copy carries only in-frame clones and drops some. The repertoire consists of fewer than 300,000 clones, with over 75% occurring once and the leading ten covering less than 15%. The sequenced sample was PBMCs. Source of these receptors: a woman aged 55-70 years with lung cancer.

The sample holds one count of this clone. The chain carries TRBV5-5 and TRBJ1-2, with 7 nucleotides matching TRBD1. The CDR3 is 15 residues long. Trimming at V came to 4 bases and at J to 1 base, leaving 7 bases not matched to a gene. Germline lookup yields CDR1 SGHKS and CDR2 YYEKEE (reference sequence). The CDR3 nucleotides are TGTGCCAGCAGCAGGGGGACAGCCAATAACTATGGCTACACCTTC. Translating gives CASSRGTANNYGYTF.

The chain recombines TRBV3-1 (or the pseudogene TRBV3-2) with TRBJ2-1, with 11 positions matching TRBD2. Germline lookup yields CDR1 LGHDT and CDR2 YNNKEL (reference sequence). CDR3 length: 16 amino acids. Trimming at V came to 4 bases and at J to 8 bases, leaving 10 bases not matched to a gene. For the CDR3, the DNA is TGTGCCAGCAGCCGACTAGCGGGAATGGGAGAATATGAGCAGTTCTTC. It is translated as CASSRLAGMGEYEQFF.

This clone has more than one count but fewer than ten. The genes are TRBV6-5 and TRBJ2-1, with TRBD2 matching 14 bases. Losses at the gene ends were 7 bases for V and 7 bases for J; bases not matched to a gene: 6. This CDR3 contains 15 residues. Germline CDR1 MNHEY, CDR2 SVGAGI. The CDR3 loop is CASIGLAGGGNEQFF. The DNA for the CDR3 is TGTGCCAGCATCGGACTAGCGGGAGGAGGGAATGAGCAGTTCTTC.

This clone is medium-sized. The chain couples TRBV7-9 to TRBJ2-1; 7 bases are shared with TRBD2. Trimming removed 5 bases from V and 12 bases from J; junction bases left unmatched: 13. Germline V gene lookup returns CDR1 SEHNR and CDR2 FQNEAQ (reference sequence). This CDR3 contains 14 residues. CDR3 DNA sequence: TGTGCCAGCAGCGCCCACGTCGTAGCTAGCGGGCAGTTCTTC. It encodes CASSAHVVASGQFF.

This clone was picked up one time. V and J are TRBV5-1 and TRBJ2-3; unclear D gene. The germline CDR1 and CDR2 sequences are SGHRS and YFSETQ. V gave up 1 base and J gave up 2 bases, with 8 bases separating them. The CDR3 length is 14 residues. The CDR3 DNA reads TGCGCCAGCAGCTTGACCCGGGCCACAGATACGCAGTATTTT. It encodes CASSLTRATDTQYF.

The gene calls are TRBV18 and TRBJ2-1; D unresolved. The V gene's germline CDR1 is KGHSH and CDR2 LQKENI. Between the trimmed V and J ends, which lost 6 bases and 9 bases, there was a span of 9 bases. The CDR3 is 11 residues long. The CDR3 nucleotides are TGTGCCAGCTCCCCAGGAGTTGAGCAGTTCTTC. Amino acid sequence: CASSPGVEQFF.

This chain joins TRBV5-1 and TRBJ2-7, with 9 positions matching TRBD1. V gave up 5 bases and J gave up 1 base; unmatched junction bases: 4. This CDR3 spans 14 amino acids. Germline CDR1 is SGHRS and CDR2 is YFSETQ. CDR3 DNA: TGCGCCAGCAGGGAGGGGACAGGGTCCTACGAGCAGTACTTC. Translating gives CASREGTGSYEQYF. Full variable domain (missing parts from reference TRBV5-1 and TRBJ2-7): KAGVTQTPRYLIKTRGQQVTLSCSPISGHRSVSWYQQTPGQGLQFLFEYFSETQRNKGNFPGRFSGRQFSNSRSEMNVSTLELGDSALYLCASREGTGSYEQYFGPGTRLTVT.

This clone was seen once. This chain connects TRBV30 to TRBJ2-3; D is ambiguous. V was clipped by 3 bases and J by 6 bases, with 16 bases between them. This CDR3 has 14 residues. Germline values: CDR1 GTSNPN, CDR2 SVGIG (reference sequence). The CDR3 loop is CAWSPLSVGDTQYF. CDR3 DNA sequence: TGTGCCTGGAGCCCACTAAGTGTCGGGGATACGCAGTATTTT.

This sequence joins TRBV7-7 and TRBJ1-4; no firm D call. Germline V gene lookup returns CDR1 SSHAT and CDR2 FNYEAQ (reference sequence). The CDR3 sequence is 13 residues long. V was pared by 3 bases and J by 10 bases, with 12 bases between. CDR3: CASSFSISGKLFF. CDR3 nucleotides: TGTGCCAGCAGCTTTTCAATCAGCGGAAAACTGTTTTTT.

The CDR3 DNA follows: TGTGCCACGAGGGGGACTCAGAACTATGGCTACACCTTC. This codes for CATRGTQNYGYTF. This chain uses TRBV21-1 with TRBJ1-2. TRBV21-1 is a pseudogene locus. The CDR3 is 13 amino acids.

This rearrangement joins TRBV24-1 to TRBJ2-4; D tentatively reads TRBD1 or TRBD2 (5 bases each). V lost 4 bases, J lost 7 bases, and 10 bases lay in between. The V gene's germline CDR1 is KGHDR and CDR2 SFDVKD. CDR3 size: 13 residues. The CDR3, as DNA: TGTGCCACCAGTGAGAGCCGGGACAACATTCAGTACTTC. The encoded protein is CATSESRDNIQYF.

The V and J genes are TRBV6-5 and TRBJ2-3; possibly TRBD1 for D (6 bases). The V gene lost 6 bases and the J gene lost 0 bases, with 13 bases spanning the gap. CDR3 length: 15 residues. Germline values: CDR1 MNHEY, CDR2 SVGAGI. The CDR3 DNA reads TGTGCCAGCAGGTTCAGGGGCCGCAGCACAGATACGCAGTATTTT. This codes for CASRFRGRSTDTQYF.

This clone turned up a few times. The chain is built from TRBV2 and TRBJ2-1; D is tentatively TRBD1 or TRBD2 (5 bases each). V was clipped by 2 bases and J by 7 bases, with 9 bases between them. CDR3 size: 13 residues. Germline loops: CDR1 SNHLY, CDR2 FYNNEI. The CDR3 nucleotides read TGTGCCAGCAGTGAAACGTGGGGGAATGAGCAGTTCTTC. This sequence encodes CASSETWGNEQFF.

The chain uses TRBV10-3 and TRBJ1-3; D might be TRBD1 (6 bases). CDR1 and CDR2 from the germline V gene are ENHRY and SYGVKD. CDR3 length: 15 residues. Trimming left V 6 bases short and J 0 bases short, with 12 bases between. CDR3 in amino acids: CAISGQLGSGNTIYF. The CDR3 coding sequence is TGTGCCATCAGCGGACAGCTCGGCTCTGGAAACACCATATATTTT.

This clone was recorded only once. This chain links TRBV11-2 with TRBJ1-1, with D perhaps TRBD1 (6 bases). Trimming shortened V by 4 bases and J by 1 base, and 13 bases separated the two germline ends. The CDR3 has 15 residues. The germline V gene encodes CDR1 SGHAT and CDR2 FQNNGV. CDR3 DNA sequence: TGTGCCAGCAGCTCAGGGGCTGCGGGGAACACTGAAGCTTTCTTT. Protein product: CASSSGAAGNTEAFF. Looking up the rest from reference TRBV11-2 and TRBJ1-1 gives the full variable domain: EAGVAQSPRYKIIEKRQSVAFWCNPISGHATLYWYQQILGQGPKLLIQFQNNGVVDDSQLPKDRFSAERLKGVDSTLKIQPAKLEDSAVYLCASSSGAAGNTEAFFGQGTRLTVV.

Regarding this clone: A much larger clonotype is one base distant, so this may be a read error. The chain is built from TRBV7-6 and TRBJ1-1, with D unclear. Trimming removed 1 base at V and 1 base at J, with 4 bases between. The CDR3 loop spans 13 amino acids. Germline lookup yields CDR1 SGHVS and CDR2 FNYEAQ. CDR3 sequence (DNA): TGTGCCAGCAGCTTAGGGGCGAACACTGAAGCTTTCTTT. Residues: CASSLGANTEAFF.

V is TRBV6-5 and J is TRBJ2-7; the match to TRBD1 covers 7 bases. The CDR3 is made up of 14 amino acids. With 6 bases clipped from V and 1 base from J, the junction kept 6 bases outside the gene matches. Germline V CDR1 and CDR2: MNHEY, SVGAGI. The CDR3 DNA follows: TGTGCCAGCAGACGCGGACAGGTTTCCTACGAGCAGTACTTC. This encodes CASRRGQVSYEQYF.

A note on this clone: The junction departs from germline at one end; a sequencing error may be responsible. This sequence joins TRBV28 and TRBJ2-7; 12 bases align to TRBD2. The CDR3 has 10 residues. Germline V CDR1 and CDR2: MDHEN, SYDVKM. CDR3 protein: CASGRDEQYF. The CDR3 bases are TGCGCTAGCGGGAGGGACGAGCAGTACTTC. Full variable domain (outside the CDR3, taken from reference TRBV28 and TRBJ2-7): DVKVTQSSRYLVKRTGEKVFLECVQDMDHENMFWYRQDPGLGLRLIYFSYDVKMKEKGDIPEGYSVSREKKERFSLILESASTNQTSMYLCASGRDEQYFGPGTRLTVT.

The chain joins TRBV2 to TRBJ2-2; D is ambiguous. The germline gives CDR1 SNHLY, CDR2 FYNNEI. V dropped 8 bases and J dropped 1 base, with 11 bases sitting between them. The CDR3 loop spans 14 amino acids. The CDR3 nucleotides are TGTGCCAGCTCTCTGAAGAGGAACACCGGGGAGCTGTTTTTT. This gives the protein CASSLKRNTGELFF.

The gene calls are TRBV19 and TRBJ1-3; 9 bases fit TRBD1. This CDR3 region has 14 residues. From germline, CDR1 is LNHDA and CDR2 SQIVND (reference sequence). V shed 6 bases, J shed 2 bases, and the junction held 2 bases outside the gene matches. The CDR3 nucleotides read TGTGCCAGTAGGAACAGGGGGCCTGGAAACACCATATATTTT. Translated, it gives CASRNRGPGNTIYF. Complete variable domain (other parts from reference TRBV19 and TRBJ1-3): DGGITQSPKYLFRKEGQNVTLSCEQNLNHDAMYWYRQDPGQGLRLIYYSQIVNDFQKGDIAEGYSVSREKKESFPLTVTSAQKNPTAFYLCASRNRGPGNTIYFGEGSWLTVV.

The chain uses TRBV7-9 and TRBJ1-6; maybe TRBD1 (6 bases). CDR1 SEHNR and CDR2 FQNEAQ come from the germline V gene (reference sequence). The CDR3 runs 14 residues. V was pared by 5 bases and J by 5 bases, with 10 bases between. CDR3 region: CASSHGQNNSPLHF. In DNA, the CDR3 is TGTGCCAGCAGCCACGGACAGAATAATTCACCCCTCCACTTT.

The rearrangement links TRBV5-1 to TRBJ2-1; 8 bases fit TRBD1. Per the germline V gene, CDR1 is SGHRS and CDR2 is YFSETQ. J lost 0 bases, V lost 3 bases, and 14 bases had no gene match. The CDR3 extends over 19 amino acids. CDR3: CASSSGTGAYASSYNEQFF. CDR3 DNA sequence: TGCGCCAGCAGCTCCGGGACAGGAGCTTACGCCAGCTCCTACAATGAGCAGTTCTTC.

The chain carries TRBV9 and TRBJ1-2; D not resolved. The CDR3 spans 14 residues. CDR1 and CDR2 from the germline V gene are SGDLS and YYNGEE. Trimming took off 0 bases at V and 3 bases at J, with 9 bases between the two ends. CDR3 DNA sequence: TGTGCCAGCAGCGTAGGAGGGTTGCACTATGGCTACACCTTC. Its protein product is CASSVGGLHYGYTF.

J is TRBJ2-5 and V is TRBV7-3; TRBD1 matches at 9 bases. Unmatched junction bases numbered 9, after V lost 5 bases and J lost 5 bases. Germline CDR1 and CDR2: SGHTA and FQGTGA. The CDR3 totals 15 residues. The CDR3 here is CASSPGDRVWETQYF. The DNA for the CDR3 is TGTGCCAGCAGCCCGGGGGACAGGGTGTGGGAGACCCAGTACTTC. The full variable domain, completed using reference TRBV7-3 and TRBJ2-5, is GAGVSQTPSNKVTEKGKYVELRCDPISGHTALYWYRQSLGQGPEFLIYFQGTGAADDSGLPNDRFFAVRPEGSVSTLKIQRTERGDSAVYLCASSPGDRVWETQYFGPGTRLLVL.

The chain employs TRBV7-3 and TRBJ1-6; D is ambiguous. This CDR3 region has 13 residues. The V end was cut by 3 bases, the J end by 4 bases, with 4 bases between. Germline V gives CDR1 SGHTA, CDR2 FQGTGA. CDR3 nucleotide sequence: TGTGCCAGCAGCTTCGTATATAATTCACCCCTCCACTTT. It yields the protein CASSFVYNSPLHF.

V and J are TRBV18 and TRBJ2-3; 10 nucleotides match TRBD1. CDR1 is KGHSH and CDR2 is LQKENI in the germline V gene. The CDR3 is 15 amino acids. V dropped 6 bases and J dropped 0; count of bases not matched to a gene: 3. CDR3: CASSQGQGSTDTQYF. CDR3 in DNA: TGTGCCAGCTCCCAGGGACAGGGGAGCACAGATACGCAGTATTTT.

The V call is TRBV27, the J call TRBJ2-7; 9 bases match TRBD1. Germline CDR1 MNHEY, CDR2 SMNVEV (reference sequence). The CDR3 loop spans 14 amino acids. V trimming: 6 bases; J trimming: 5 bases; junction bases outside the gene matches: 8. The CDR3 loop reads CASSFWDRVHEQYF. The CDR3 DNA sequence: TGTGCCAGCAGCTTTTGGGACAGGGTCCACGAGCAGTACTTC.

The chain joins TRBV12-3 or TRBV12-4 to TRBJ2-5, with no clear D. Trimming took 3 bases from V and 4 from J, leaving 9 bases between them. This CDR3 contains 13 residues. The chain's CDR3 is CASSFLNRETQYF. As DNA, the CDR3 is TGTGCCAGCAGTTTTCTAAACCGAGAGACCCAGTACTTC.

The V and J genes are TRBV27 and TRBJ2-1; 9 positions agree with TRBD2. CDR3 length: 15 amino acids. V was clipped by 6 bases and J by 9 bases; unmatched bases: 12. Germline CDR1 and CDR2: MNHEY and SMNVEV (reference sequence). The CDR3 protein is CASSPSSGGGGEQFF. CDR3 bases: TGTGCCAGCAGCCCCAGTAGCGGGGGAGGTGGTGAGCAGTTCTTC.